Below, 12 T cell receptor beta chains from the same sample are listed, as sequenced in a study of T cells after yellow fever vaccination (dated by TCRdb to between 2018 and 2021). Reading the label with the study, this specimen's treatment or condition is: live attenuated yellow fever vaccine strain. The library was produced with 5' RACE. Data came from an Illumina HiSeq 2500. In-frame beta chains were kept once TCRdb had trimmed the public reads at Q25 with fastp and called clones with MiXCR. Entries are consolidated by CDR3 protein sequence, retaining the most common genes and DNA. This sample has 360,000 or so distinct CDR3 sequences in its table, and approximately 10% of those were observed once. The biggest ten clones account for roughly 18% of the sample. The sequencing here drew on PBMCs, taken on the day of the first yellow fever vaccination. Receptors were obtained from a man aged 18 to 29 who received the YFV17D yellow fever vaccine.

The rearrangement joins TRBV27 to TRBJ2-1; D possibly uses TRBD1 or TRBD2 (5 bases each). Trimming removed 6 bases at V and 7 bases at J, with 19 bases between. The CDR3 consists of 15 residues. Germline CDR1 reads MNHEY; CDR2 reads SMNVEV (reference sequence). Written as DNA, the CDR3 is TGTGCCAGCAGCCCAGGGTTGGAAACGGGAAATGAGCAGTTCTTC. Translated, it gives CASSPGLETGNEQFF.

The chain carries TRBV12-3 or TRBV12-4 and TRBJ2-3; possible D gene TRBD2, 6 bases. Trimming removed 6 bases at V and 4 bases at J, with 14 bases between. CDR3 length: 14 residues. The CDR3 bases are TGTGCCAGCAGGCGACTCCGGGACTCAGATACGCAGTATTTT. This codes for CASRRLRDSDTQYF.

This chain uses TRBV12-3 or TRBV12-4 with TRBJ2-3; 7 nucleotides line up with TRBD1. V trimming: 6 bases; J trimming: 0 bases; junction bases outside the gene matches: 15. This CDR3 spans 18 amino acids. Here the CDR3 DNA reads TGTGCCAGCAGCCACACCGGTAGACAGGGTCCTAGCACAGATACGCAGTATTTT. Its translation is CASSHTGRQGPSTDTQYF.

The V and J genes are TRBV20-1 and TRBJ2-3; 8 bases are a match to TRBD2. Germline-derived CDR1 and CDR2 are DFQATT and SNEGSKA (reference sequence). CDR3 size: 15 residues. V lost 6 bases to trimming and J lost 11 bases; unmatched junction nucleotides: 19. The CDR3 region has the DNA TGCAGTGCACACCACCCGGGACTAGGTCCTAGTATGCAGTATTTT. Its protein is CSAHHPGLGPSMQYF.

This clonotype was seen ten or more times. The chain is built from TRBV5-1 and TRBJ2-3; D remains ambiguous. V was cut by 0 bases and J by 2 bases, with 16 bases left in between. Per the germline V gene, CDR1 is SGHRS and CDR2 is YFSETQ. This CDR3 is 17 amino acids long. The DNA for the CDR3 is TGCGCCAGCAGCTTGGCCGGGCGGATTAGGGCCACAGATACGCAGTATTTT. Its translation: CASSLAGRIRATDTQYF. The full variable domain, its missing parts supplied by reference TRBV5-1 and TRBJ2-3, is KAGVTQTPRYLIKTRGQQVTLSCSPISGHRSVSWYQQTPGQGLQFLFEYFSETQRNKGNFPGRFSGRQFSNSRSEMNVSTLELGDSALYLCASSLAGRIRATDTQYFGPGTRLTVL.

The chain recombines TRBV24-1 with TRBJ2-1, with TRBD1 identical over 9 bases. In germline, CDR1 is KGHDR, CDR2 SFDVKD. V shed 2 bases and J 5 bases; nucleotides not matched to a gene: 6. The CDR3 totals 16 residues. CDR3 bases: TGTGCCACCAGTGATTCGGGACAGGGATATGACAATGAGCAGTTCTTC. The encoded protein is CATSDSGQGYDNEQFF.

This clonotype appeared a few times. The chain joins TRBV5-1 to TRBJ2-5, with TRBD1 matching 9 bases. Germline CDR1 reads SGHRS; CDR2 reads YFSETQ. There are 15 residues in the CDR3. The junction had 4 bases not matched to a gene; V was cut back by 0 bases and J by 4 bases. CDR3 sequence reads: CASSLEQGARETQYF. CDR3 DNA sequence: TGCGCCAGCAGCTTGGAACAGGGGGCGCGAGAGACCCAGTACTTC.

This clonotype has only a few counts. CDR3 sequence (DNA): TGTGCCAGCAGCTTACAGGGGCGTCGTGGCTACACCTTC. As protein: CASSLQGRRGYTF. The rearrangement links TRBV5-6 to TRBJ1-2; 7 nucleotides match TRBD1. J gave up 7 bases and V 2 bases, and 5 bases lay outside the gene matches. The CDR3 consists of 13 residues. From germline, CDR1 is SGHDT and CDR2 YYEEEE.

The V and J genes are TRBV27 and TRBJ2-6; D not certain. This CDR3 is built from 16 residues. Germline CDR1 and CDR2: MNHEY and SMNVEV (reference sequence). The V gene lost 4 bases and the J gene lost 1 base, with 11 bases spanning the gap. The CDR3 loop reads CASSSSRLSGANVLTF. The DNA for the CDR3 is TGTGCCAGCAGTTCTTCCAGGCTGTCTGGGGCCAACGTCCTGACTTTC.

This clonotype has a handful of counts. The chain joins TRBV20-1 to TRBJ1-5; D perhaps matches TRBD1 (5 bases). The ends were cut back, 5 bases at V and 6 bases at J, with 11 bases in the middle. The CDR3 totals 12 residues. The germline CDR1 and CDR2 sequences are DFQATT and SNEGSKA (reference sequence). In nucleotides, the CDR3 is TGCAGTGCTGGGCCGGGGACTCAGCCCCAGCATTTT. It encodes CSAGPGTQPQHF.

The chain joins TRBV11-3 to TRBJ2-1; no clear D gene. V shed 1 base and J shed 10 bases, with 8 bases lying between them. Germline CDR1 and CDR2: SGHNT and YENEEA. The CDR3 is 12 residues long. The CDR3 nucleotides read TGTGCCAGCAGCTTAGTTTTTGTCGAGCAGTTCTTC. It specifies CASSLVFVEQFF.

This CDR3 reads CASSRQGGTGELFF. CDR3 bases: TGCGCCAGCAGCAGACAGGGAGGCACCGGGGAGCTGTTTTTT. J is TRBJ2-2 and V is TRBV5-1; TRBD1 might be the D (7 bases). The length of the CDR3 is 14 residues. CDR1 is SGHRS and CDR2 is YFSETQ in the germline V gene. Trimming took off 4 bases at V and 4 bases at J, with 11 bases between the two ends.